The present T cell receptor beta chain was sequenced within a study of CXCR3-negative and CXCR3-positive naive CD8 T cells (dated by TCRdb to between 2017 and 2020). With respect to the entire study: In total, 110 million to 150 million TRB reads were obtained, corresponding to roughly 1.5 +/- 0.3 million reads per library. Data from about 12 donors, pooled across two independent experiments, went into the diversity and physicochemical repertoire analyses. TRBV-TRBJ cluster analysis included naive subsets from 5 or 6 donors and memory cells from 3 donors. Findings and caveats that apply to the study as a whole: CXCR3 expression partially decreased after cryopreservation, so most assays used freshly isolated PBMCs. Naive CXCR3-negative and CXCR3-positive cells from the same donor showed similar TRBV-TRBJ usage, whereas memory cells showed distinct patterns. Compared with CXCR3-negative naive cells, CXCR3-positive naive cells had TRB CDR3s with higher hydrophobicity (lower Kidera factor 4), lower energy, and higher strength and volume indices. Because surface CD5, which has been linked to self-reactivity in mice, was comparable between naive subsets, TCR interaction strength was also inferred from TRB CDR3 physicochemical properties. Repertoire diversity was comparably high in both naive subsets but much lower in memory CD8+ T cells.

The sequencer listed for this sample is NextSeq 550. The Human TCR Profiling Kit (MiLaboratory) was used to prepare UMI-labeled 5' RACE TRB cDNA libraries. The full amount of extracted RNA was used for cDNA synthesis, and the full amount of resulting cDNA was used for PCR amplification. Libraries were prepared in parallel using an identical number of PCR cycles. Concerning the study's data processing: About 53,000 +/- 9,400 unique UMI-labeled TRB cDNA molecules per library were extracted with MIGEC and MiXCR, with at least two reads per UMI required. An average of 40,000 +/- 10,000 functional in-frame TRB CDR3 nucleotide clonotypes without stop codons was found per library. After downsampling to 5000 UMI-labeled TRB molecules per sample, diversity metrics, including normalized Shannon-Wiener and Chao1, were computed in VDJtools. For the central five CDR3 residues, VDJtools calculated physicochemical properties weighted by clonotype size, namely interaction energy, strength, volume and Kidera factor 4. Once TCRdb had reprocessed the reads, it stored one entry per CDR3 protein sequence and supplied no DNA. For this entry, the V and J calls and clone size follow TCRdb and not the study's own pipeline. In this sample's table one finds 46,000 or so distinct CDR3 sequences. The ten largest clones add up to 2.5% of the sample.

For every CD8+ T cell subset, over 250,000 cells were flow-sorted straight into RLT lysis buffer, and each subset was sorted in triplicate. To exclude memory contaminants, naive CD8+ T cells were stringently defined as CD45RO-CCR7+CD27+CD95-. Peripheral blood mononuclear cells were isolated from buffy coats using standard density gradient centrifugation. A FACSAria III was used to flow-sort naive CD8+ T cells into CXCR3-negative and CXCR3-positive populations. Total RNA was extracted from sorted cells using an RNeasy Mini Kit. With respect to this clonotype: Which antigen it targets is not known.

There are 17 amino acids in the CDR3, from cysteine to phenylalanine inclusive. No DNA appears here. The receptor's source is a human donor in good health. Some clones in this sample may be carry-over from other donors' samples. The sample consisted of naive CXCR3- CD8+ T cells from blood. Sample cell subset or site, as interpreted from the label and publication: CD45RO-CCR7+CD27+CD95- naive CD8+ T cells lacking CXCR3 (TNR3-). The chain is encoded by TRBV21-1 joined to TRBJ2-7; the D call of TRBD1 rests on TCRdb alone, since no DNA is present to check it. TRBV21-1 is given as a pseudogene. The encoded CDR3 is CASSKAHPPLNLYVQYF.